Here is one T cell receptor beta chain with its context. The data were obtained in a study of cytomegalovirus exposure and HLA in healthy donors. From germline, CDR1 is MDHEN and CDR2 SYDVKM. Trimming stripped 1 base from V and 5 bases from J, with 9 bases between. The CDR3 is made up of 13 amino acids. PCR primers comprised 60 Vbeta and 13 Jbeta primers. Sequencing used immunoSEQ multiplex PCR; TCRdb keeps in-frame clones, though not all of them. Here the sample spans about 150,000 clones, 79% being singletons. Sequencing used PBMCs. This TCR derives from a man aged 50 or older in good health and CMV-seropositive. The V call is TRBV28, the J call TRBJ2-7; no reliable D call. The CDR3 reads CASSLSEPHEQYF. CDR3 coding DNA: TGTGCCAGCAGTTTATCCGAGCCACACGAGCAGTACTTC.